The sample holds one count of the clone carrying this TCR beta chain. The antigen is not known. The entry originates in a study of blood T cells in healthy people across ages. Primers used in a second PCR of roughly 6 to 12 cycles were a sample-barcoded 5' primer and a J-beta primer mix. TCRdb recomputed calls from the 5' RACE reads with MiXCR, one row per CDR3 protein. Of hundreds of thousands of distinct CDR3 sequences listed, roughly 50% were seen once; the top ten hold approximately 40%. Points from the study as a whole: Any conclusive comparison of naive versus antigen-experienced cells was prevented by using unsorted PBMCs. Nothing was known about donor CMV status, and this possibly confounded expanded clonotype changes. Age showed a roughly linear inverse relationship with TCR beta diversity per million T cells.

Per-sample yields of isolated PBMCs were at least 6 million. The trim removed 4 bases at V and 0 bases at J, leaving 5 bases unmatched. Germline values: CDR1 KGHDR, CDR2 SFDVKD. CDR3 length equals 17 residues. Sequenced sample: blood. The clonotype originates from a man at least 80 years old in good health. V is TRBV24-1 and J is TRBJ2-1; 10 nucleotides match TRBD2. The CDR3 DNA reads TGTGCCACCAGTGAAAATAGCGGGAGGAGCTCCTACAATGAGCAGTTCTTC. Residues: CATSENSGRSSYNEQFF.